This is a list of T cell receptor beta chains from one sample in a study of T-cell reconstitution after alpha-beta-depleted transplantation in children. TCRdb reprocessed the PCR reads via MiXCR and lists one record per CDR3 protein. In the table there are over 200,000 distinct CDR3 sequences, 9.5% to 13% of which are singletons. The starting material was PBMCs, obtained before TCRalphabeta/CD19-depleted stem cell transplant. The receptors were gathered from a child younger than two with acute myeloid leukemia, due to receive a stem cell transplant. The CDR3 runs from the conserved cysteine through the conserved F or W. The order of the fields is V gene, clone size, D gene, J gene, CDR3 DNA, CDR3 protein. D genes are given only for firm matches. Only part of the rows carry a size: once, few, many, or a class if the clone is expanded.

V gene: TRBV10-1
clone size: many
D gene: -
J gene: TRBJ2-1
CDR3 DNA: TGCGCCAGCAGTAGAGGTACTTACAATGAGCAGTTCTTC
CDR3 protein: CASSRGTYNEQFF

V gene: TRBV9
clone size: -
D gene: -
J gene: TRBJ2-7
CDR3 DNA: TGTGCCAGCAGCGGAGGGGTCGGGTACGAGCAGTACTTC
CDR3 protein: CASSGGVGYEQYF

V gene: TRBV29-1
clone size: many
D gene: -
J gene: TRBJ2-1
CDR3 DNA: TGCAGCGTTTCTCGCGACCATTACAATGAGCAGTTCTTC
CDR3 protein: CSVSRDHYNEQFF

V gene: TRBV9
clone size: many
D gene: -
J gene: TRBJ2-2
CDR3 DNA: TGTGCCAGCAACAGGGAAGGCACCGGGGAGCTGTTTTTT
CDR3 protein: CASNREGTGELFF

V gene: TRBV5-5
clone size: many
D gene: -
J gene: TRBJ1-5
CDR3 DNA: TGTGCCAGCAGCACGACCCTGGACGGTCAGCCCCAGCATTTT
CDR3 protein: CASSTTLDGQPQHF

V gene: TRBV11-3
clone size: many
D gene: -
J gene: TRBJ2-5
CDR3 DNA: TGTGCCAGCAGCTTCGGTGGCTTGCGACTCCACGAGACCCAGTACTTC
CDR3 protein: CASSFGGLRLHETQYF

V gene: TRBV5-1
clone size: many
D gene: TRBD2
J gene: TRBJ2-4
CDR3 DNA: TGCGCCAGCAGCTTGGGCGGGGGAATAGCCAAAAACATTCAGTACTTC
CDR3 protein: CASSLGGGIAKNIQYF

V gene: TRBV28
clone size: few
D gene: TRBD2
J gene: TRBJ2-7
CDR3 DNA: TGTGCCAGCAGTCAGGGTATAGCGGGAGTCTACGAGCAGTACTTC
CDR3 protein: CASSQGIAGVYEQYF

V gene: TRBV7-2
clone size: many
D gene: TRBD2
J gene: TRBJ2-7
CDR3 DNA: TGTGCCAGCAGCTTAGGGACTAGCGGTCCCTACGAGCAGTACTTC
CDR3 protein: CASSLGTSGPYEQYF

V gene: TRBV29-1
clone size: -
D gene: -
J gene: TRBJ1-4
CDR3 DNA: TGCAGCGTTGCACAGGCCCTGGGTAATGAAAAACTGTTTTTT
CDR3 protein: CSVAQALGNEKLFF

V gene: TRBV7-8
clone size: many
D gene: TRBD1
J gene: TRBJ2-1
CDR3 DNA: TGTGCCAGCACGACCGGGACAGGGCTCTACAATGAGCAGTTCTTC
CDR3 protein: CASTTGTGLYNEQFF

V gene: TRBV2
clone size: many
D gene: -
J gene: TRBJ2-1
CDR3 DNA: TGTGCCAGCAGTGCCCTTGGATTCAATGAGCAGTTCTTC
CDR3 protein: CASSALGFNEQFF

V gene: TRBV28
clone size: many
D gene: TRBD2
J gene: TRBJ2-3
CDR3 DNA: TGTGCCAGCAGTCGGAAGACTAGCGGGCGGTCCACAGATACGCAGTATTTT
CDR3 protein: CASSRKTSGRSTDTQYF

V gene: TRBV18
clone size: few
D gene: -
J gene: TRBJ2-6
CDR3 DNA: TGTGCCAGCTCACCGTCCAACTCCGTCTCTGGGGCCAACGTCCTGACTTTC
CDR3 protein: CASSPSNSVSGANVLTF

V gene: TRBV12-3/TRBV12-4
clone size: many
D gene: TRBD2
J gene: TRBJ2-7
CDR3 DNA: TGTGCCAGCAGTCCCGTAGCGGGACCCTACGAGCAGTACTTC
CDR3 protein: CASSPVAGPYEQYF

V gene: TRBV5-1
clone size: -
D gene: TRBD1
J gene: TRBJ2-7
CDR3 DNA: TGCGCCACCCCCCAGGGGGCTTCCTACGAGCAGTACTTC
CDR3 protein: CATPQGASYEQYF

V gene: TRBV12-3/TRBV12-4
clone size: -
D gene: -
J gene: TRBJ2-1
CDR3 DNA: TGTGCCGGCAGCCCCAGTGGGGAGCAGTTCTTC
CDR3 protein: CAGSPSGEQFF

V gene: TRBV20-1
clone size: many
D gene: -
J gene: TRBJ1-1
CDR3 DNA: TGCAGTGCTAGAGGTTTTGGGGGCACTGAAGCTTTCTTT
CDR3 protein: CSARGFGGTEAFF

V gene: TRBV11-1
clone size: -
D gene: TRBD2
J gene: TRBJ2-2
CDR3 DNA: TGTGCCAGCAGCTTCGAGCCGGGACTAGCGGGAGTGCGAGGAACCGGGGAGCTGTTTTTT
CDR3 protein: CASSFEPGLAGVRGTGELFF

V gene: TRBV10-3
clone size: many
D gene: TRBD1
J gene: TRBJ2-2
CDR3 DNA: TGTGCCACACTGGGACAGGGAGACACCGGGGAGCTGTTTTTT
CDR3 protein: CATLGQGDTGELFF

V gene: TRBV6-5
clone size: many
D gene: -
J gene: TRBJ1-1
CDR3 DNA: TGTGCCAGCAGACTGACGCCCCTCATGAACACTGAAGCTTTCTTT
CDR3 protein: CASRLTPLMNTEAFF

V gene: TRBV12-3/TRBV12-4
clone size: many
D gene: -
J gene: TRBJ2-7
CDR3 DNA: TGTGCCAGCAGTTTTGGGGGGCTAGCGCCCTCCTACGAGCAGTACTTC
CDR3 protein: CASSFGGLAPSYEQYF

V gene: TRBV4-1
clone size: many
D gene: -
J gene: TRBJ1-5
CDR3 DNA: TGCGCCAGCAGCCAAGATTGGGCGGGGTCACGGAATCAGCCCCAGCATTTT
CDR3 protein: CASSQDWAGSRNQPQHF

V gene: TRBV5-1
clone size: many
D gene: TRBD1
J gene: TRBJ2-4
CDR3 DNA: TGCGCCAGCACTGTAGGGGGCGCTGAGAACATTCAGTACTTC
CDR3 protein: CASTVGGAENIQYF

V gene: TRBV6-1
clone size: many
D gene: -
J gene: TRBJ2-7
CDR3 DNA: TGTGCCAGCGGGTCCCGGCGGGACCTAGTCTACGAGCAGTACTTC
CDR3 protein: CASGSRRDLVYEQYF